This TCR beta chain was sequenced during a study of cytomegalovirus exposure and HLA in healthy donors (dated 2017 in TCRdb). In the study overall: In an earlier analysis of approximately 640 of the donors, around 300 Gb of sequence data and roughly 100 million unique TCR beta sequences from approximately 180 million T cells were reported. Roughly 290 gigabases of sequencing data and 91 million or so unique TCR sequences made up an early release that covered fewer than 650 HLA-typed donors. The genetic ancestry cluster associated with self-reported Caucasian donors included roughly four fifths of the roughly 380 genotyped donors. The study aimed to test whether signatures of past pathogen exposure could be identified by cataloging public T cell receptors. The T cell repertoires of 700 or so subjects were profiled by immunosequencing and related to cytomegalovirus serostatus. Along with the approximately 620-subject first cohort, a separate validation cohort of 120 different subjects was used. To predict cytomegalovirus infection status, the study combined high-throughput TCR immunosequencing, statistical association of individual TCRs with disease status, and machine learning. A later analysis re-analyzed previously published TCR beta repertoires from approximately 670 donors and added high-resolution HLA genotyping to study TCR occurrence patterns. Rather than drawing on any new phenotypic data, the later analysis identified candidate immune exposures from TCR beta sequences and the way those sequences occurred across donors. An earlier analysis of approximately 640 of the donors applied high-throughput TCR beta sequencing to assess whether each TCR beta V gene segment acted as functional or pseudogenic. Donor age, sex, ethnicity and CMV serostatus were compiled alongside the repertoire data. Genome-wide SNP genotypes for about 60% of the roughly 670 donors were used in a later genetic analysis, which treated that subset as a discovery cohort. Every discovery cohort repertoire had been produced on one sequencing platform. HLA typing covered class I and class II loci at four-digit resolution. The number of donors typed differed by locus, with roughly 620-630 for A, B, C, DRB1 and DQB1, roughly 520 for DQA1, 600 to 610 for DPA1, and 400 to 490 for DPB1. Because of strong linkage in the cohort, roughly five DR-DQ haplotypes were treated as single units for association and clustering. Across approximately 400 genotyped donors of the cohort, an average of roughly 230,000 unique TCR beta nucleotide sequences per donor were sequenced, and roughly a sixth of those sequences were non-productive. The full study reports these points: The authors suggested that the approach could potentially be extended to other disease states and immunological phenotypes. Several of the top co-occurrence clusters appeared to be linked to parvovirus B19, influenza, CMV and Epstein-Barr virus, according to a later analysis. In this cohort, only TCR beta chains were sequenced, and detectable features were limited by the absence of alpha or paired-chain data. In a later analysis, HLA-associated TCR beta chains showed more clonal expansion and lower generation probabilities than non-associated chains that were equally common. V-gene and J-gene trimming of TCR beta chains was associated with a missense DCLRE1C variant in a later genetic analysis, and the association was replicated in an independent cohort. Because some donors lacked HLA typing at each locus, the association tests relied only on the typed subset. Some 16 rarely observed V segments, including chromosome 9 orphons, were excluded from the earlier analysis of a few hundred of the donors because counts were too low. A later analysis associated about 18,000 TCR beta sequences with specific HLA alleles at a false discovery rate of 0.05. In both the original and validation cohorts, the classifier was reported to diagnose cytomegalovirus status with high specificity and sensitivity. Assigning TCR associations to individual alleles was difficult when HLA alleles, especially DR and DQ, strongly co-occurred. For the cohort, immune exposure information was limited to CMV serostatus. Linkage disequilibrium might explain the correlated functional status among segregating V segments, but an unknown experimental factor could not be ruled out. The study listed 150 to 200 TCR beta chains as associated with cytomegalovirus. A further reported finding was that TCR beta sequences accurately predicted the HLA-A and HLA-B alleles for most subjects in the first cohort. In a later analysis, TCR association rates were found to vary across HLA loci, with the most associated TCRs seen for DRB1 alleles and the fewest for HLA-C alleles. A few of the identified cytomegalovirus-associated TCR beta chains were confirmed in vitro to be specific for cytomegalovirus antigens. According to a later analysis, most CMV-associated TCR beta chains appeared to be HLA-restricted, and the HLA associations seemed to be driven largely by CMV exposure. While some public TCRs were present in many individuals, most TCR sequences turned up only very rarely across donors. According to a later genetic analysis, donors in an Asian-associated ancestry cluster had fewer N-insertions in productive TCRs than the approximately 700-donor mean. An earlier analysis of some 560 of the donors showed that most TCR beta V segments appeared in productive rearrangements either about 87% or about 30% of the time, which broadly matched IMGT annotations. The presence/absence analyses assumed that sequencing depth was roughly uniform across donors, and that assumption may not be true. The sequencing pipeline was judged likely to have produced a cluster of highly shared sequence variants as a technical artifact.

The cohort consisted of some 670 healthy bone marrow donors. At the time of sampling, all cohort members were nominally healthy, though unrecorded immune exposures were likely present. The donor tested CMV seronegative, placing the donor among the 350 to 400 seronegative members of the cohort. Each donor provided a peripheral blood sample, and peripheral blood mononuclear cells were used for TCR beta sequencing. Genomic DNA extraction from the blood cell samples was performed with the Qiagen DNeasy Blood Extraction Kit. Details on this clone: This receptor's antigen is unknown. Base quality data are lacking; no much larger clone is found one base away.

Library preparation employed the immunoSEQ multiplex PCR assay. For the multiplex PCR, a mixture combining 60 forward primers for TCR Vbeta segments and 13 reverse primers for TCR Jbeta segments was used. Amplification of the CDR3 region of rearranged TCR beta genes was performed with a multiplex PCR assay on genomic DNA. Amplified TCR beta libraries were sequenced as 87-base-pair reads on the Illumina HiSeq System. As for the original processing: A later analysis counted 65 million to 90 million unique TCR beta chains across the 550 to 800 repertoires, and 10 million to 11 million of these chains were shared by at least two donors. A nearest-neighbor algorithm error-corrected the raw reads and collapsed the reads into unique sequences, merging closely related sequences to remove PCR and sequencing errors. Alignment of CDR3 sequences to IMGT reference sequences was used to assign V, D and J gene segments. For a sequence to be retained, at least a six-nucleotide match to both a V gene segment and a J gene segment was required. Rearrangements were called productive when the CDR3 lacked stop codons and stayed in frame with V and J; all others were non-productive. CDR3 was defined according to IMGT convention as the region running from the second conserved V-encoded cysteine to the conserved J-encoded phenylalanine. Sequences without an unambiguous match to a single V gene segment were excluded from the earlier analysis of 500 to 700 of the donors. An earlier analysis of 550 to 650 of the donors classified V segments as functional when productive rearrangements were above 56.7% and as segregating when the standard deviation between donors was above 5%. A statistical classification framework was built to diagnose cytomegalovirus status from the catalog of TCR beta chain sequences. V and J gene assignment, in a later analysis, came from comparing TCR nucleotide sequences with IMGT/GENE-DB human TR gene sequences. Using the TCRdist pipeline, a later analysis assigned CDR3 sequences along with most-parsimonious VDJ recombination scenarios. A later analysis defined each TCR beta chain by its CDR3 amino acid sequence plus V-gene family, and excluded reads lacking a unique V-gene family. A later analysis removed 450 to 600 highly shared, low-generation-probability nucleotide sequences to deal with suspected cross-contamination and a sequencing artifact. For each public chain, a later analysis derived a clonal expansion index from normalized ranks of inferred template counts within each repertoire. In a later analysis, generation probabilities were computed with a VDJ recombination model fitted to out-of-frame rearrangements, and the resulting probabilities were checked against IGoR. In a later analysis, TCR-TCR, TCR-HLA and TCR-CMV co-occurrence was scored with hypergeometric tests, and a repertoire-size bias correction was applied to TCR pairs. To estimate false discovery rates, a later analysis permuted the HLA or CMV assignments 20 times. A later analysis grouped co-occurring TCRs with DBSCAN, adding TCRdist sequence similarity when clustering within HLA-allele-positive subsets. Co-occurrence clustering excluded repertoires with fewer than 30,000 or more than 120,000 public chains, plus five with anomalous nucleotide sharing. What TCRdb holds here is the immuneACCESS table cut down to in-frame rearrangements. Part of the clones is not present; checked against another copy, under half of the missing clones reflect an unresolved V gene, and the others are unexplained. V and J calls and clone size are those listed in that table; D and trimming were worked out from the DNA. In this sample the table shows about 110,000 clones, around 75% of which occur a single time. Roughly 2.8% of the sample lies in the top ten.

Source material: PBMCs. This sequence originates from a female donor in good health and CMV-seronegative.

The sequenced DNA is TGTGCCAGCAGTTCTTTGGCAGGGGGACTTACAGAGCAGTACTTC. It translates to CASSSLAGGLTEQYF. The chain is assembled from TRBV28 and TRBJ2-7, and perhaps TRBD1 as D gene, on 7 matching bases. Trimming removed 4 bases from V and 7 bases from J, leaving 20 bases between the germline ends. Sequences MDHEN (CDR1) and SYDVKM (CDR2) are obtained from the germline V gene. Inclusive of the bounding cysteine and phenylalanine, the CDR3 is 15 residues long. Of all the DNA, just the CDR3 is kept, 45 bases in frame from base 1.